The rows below give T cell receptor beta chains drawn from one sample of a study of cytomegalovirus exposure and HLA in healthy donors. Clones were read by immunoSEQ multiplex PCR, and TCRdb kept only the in-frame ones, dropping some. This table holds around 130,000 clones, approximately 77% found once. Sequences were obtained from PBMCs. These receptors were obtained from a woman aged 60-70 years in good health and CMV-seronegative. Each CDR3 is given with its conserved first and last residue. Each record gives: D gene, J gene, clone size, V gene, CDR3 DNA, CDR3 protein. D genes are given only for firm matches. Expanded clones get a size class; other rows say once, few or many, or leave the size out.

>TRBD2|TRBJ2-1|-|TRBV4-2
TGTGCCAGCAGCCAAGGGGGGACTAGCGGGGGATACAATGAGCAGTTCTTC
CASSQGGTSGGYNEQFF
>TRBD2|TRBJ2-2|-|TRBV7-9
TGTTCCAGCAGCTTACTTGAGCGGGGGTACACCGGGGAGCTGTTTTTT
CSSSLLERGYTGELFF
>TRBD2|TRBJ2-3|-|TRBV5-1
TGCGCCAGCAGCCCAACAGTCCGGGGGGGCCTGGCAGATACGCAGTATTTT
CASSPTVRGGLADTQYF
>TRBD2|TRBJ2-7|-|TRBV4-1
TGCGCCAGCAGCCAAGTGTTGGGACTAGTCCCTTACGAGCAGTACTTC
CASSQVLGLVPYEQYF
>-|TRBJ2-7|few|TRBV21-1
TGTGCCGGCGAGAACCTAGCGACAGTTAAGTCCTACGAGCAGTACTTC
CAGENLATVKSYEQYF
>TRBD1|TRBJ1-3|-|TRBV7-3
TGTGCCAGCAGCCGACAAAGGACAGGGGATGGAAACACCATATATTTT
CASSRQRTGDGNTIYF
>TRBD1|TRBJ2-2|-|TRBV28
TGTGCCAGCAACCCATCCACCGGGACAGTGGACGCCGGGGAGCTGTTTTTT
CASNPSTGTVDAGELFF
>TRBD1|TRBJ1-5|-|TRBV2
TGTGCCAGTGTGGGACAGGGGGTCGGTCAGCCCCAGCATTTT
CASVGQGVGQPQHF
>TRBD2|TRBJ2-1|-|TRBV7-9
TGTGCCAGCAGTTCAGCCCACCTAGCGGGAGGGCCAGGTGAGCAGTTCTTC
CASSSAHLAGGPGEQFF
>-|TRBJ1-4|-|TRBV7-8
TGTGCCAGCAAATCAGGGCCTAATGAAAAACTGTTTTTT
CASKSGPNEKLFF
>-|TRBJ2-3|-|TRBV7-3
TGTGCCAGCAGCTTAATTTTAACGGGCTGCAAAAGACAGGCCGATGAGGGCACAGATACGCAGTATTTT
CASSLILTGCKRQADEGTDTQYF
>-|TRBJ2-3|-|TRBV11-2
TGTGCCAGCAGCTTCCCGATGGCCGATACGCAGTATTTT
CASSFPMADTQYF
>TRBD1|TRBJ2-1|-|TRBV28
TGTGCCAGCAGTCTGGCAGGGACAGGGAACAATGAGCAGTTCTTC
CASSLAGTGNNEQFF
>TRBD2|TRBJ2-1|-|TRBV6-5
TGTGCCAGCAGTTGGGAGCGGGGGGGCCTCAATGAGCAGTTCTTC
CASSWERGGLNEQFF
>TRBD2|TRBJ2-7|-|TRBV7-9
TGTGCCAGCACCCGGAGGGAGGGTAGCTCCTACGAGCAGTACTTC
CASTRREGSSYEQYF
>-|TRBJ1-5|once|TRBV27
TGTGCCAGCAGTCTGAACAGGGTCTCTCCGGGTCAGCCCCAGCATTTT
CASSLNRVSPGQPQHF
>TRBD1|TRBJ1-4|few|TRBV29-1
TGCAGCGTTGACCGGACAGGGTCTAATGAAAAACTGTTTTTT
CSVDRTGSNEKLFF
>-|TRBJ1-1|-|TRBV5-1
TGCGCCAGCAGCTCAGGGACGGGGGGCACTGAAGCTTTCTTT
CASSSGTGGTEAFF
>-|TRBJ2-1|few|TRBV4-1
TGCGCCAGCAGCCATGTCAGCGGCAGGCAAAACAATGAGCAGTTCTTC
CASSHVSGRQNNEQFF
>-|TRBJ1-2|-|TRBV28
TGTGCCAGCAGTTTTTCTGGGGACACGGCCTCCTATGGCTACACCTTC
CASSFSGDTASYGYTF
>-|TRBJ2-3|-|TRBV5-1
TGCGCCAGCAGTACCCCGCAGGGGATCGTCGGAGATACGCAGTATTTT
CASSTPQGIVGDTQYF
>-|TRBJ1-5|-|TRBV6-1
TGTGCCAGCAGTGACGGTAGCAATCAGCCCCAGCATTTT
CASSDGSNQPQHF
>TRBD1|TRBJ2-7|-|TRBV7-9
TGTTCCAGCAGCAACCGGGACAGGGGGGGGTCCTACGAGCAGTACTTC
CSSSNRDRGGSYEQYF
>TRBD1|TRBJ1-3|few|TRBV6-1
TGTGCCAGCATGGACAGGGAGTGGGGAAACACCATATATTTT
CASMDREWGNTIYF
>-|TRBJ2-7|-|TRBV29-1
TGCAGCGTGGGGGGGCAGGGCGGGAGTCCCTCCTACGAGCAGTACTTC
CSVGGQGGSPSYEQYF
>-|TRBJ2-5|-|TRBV19
TGTGCCAGTAGTACCCGGGGCCAAGAGACCCAGTACTTC
CASSTRGQETQYF
>TRBD1|TRBJ2-1|-|TRBV4-2
TGTGCCAGCAGCCAAGGGTCAGGGGGTATAGATGAGCAGTTCTTC
CASSQGSGGIDEQFF
>TRBD1|TRBJ1-6|-|TRBV14
TGTGCCAGCAGCCAAAGGTCGGGACAGGGGTCTTCACCCCTCCACTTT
CASSQRSGQGSSPLHF
>TRBD1|TRBJ1-1|-|TRBV7-6
TGTGCCAGCAGCCTCCGGGGGGACAGGGTGAACACTGAAGCTTTCTTT
CASSLRGDRVNTEAFF
>TRBD1|TRBJ1-1|-|TRBV6-1
TGTGCCAGCAGTCAGGGGGCGGCTGAAGCTTTCTTT
CASSQGAAEAFF
>TRBD1|TRBJ2-3|-|TRBV19
TGTGCCAGCGGGACAGGCACAGATACGCAGTATTTT
CASGTGTDTQYF
>TRBD2|TRBJ2-7|few|TRBV5-4
TGTGCCAGCAGCTTGGCGGGGACTAGCGGACGGCAGTACTTC
CASSLAGTSGRQYF
>-|TRBJ1-2|few|TRBV6-4
TGTGCCAGCAGTGTTGGACTTCTTGGGGCTAACTATGGCTACACCTTC
CASSVGLLGANYGYTF
>-|TRBJ2-7|few|TRBV7-9
TGTGCCAGCAGCTTAGGTAGCGGCTACGAGCAGTACTTC
CASSLGSGYEQYF
>-|TRBJ2-3|-|TRBV5-1
TGCGCCAGCAGCTTGGCCAGCGGGAGCACAGATACGCAGTATTTT
CASSLASGSTDTQYF
>TRBD1|TRBJ2-7|-|TRBV6-5
TGTGCCAGCAGTCAGGGACAGAGCTACGAGCAGTACTTC
CASSQGQSYEQYF
>TRBD1|TRBJ2-7|-|TRBV2
TGTGCCAGCAGGGTGGGACAGGGGGGACTCTACGAGCAGTACTTC
CASRVGQGGLYEQYF
>-|TRBJ1-2|-|TRBV6-1
TGTGCCAGCAGCCAGGGGACATATGGCTACACCTTC
CASSQGTYGYTF
>-|TRBJ1-5|-|TRBV10-3
TGTGCCATCTCAGGGGTCAATCAGCCCCAGCATTTT
CAISGVNQPQHF
>-|TRBJ2-3|-|TRBV7-6
TGTGCCAGCAGCTTAGCGGGCAGAGAAGATACGCAGTATTTT
CASSLAGREDTQYF
>TRBD1|TRBJ1-5|-|TRBV28
TGTGCCAGCAGTTTATATCGGGACAGGAGAGACGGCAATCAGCCCCAGCATTTT
CASSLYRDRRDGNQPQHF
>TRBD2|TRBJ2-7|-|TRBV5-1
TGCGCCAGCAGATCCCGGACTAGCCATGGGGTAGGCGAGCAGTACTTC
CASRSRTSHGVGEQYF
>-|TRBJ2-3|-|TRBV28
TGTGCCAGCAGTCCTCGGGGTGCGTCAGATACGCAGTATTTT
CASSPRGASDTQYF
>TRBD1|TRBJ2-3|few|TRBV6-1
TGTGCCAGCAGTGAAAACAGGGGTTTCACAGATACGCAGTATTTT
CASSENRGFTDTQYF
>-|TRBJ2-4|-|TRBV9
TGTGCCAGCAGCCCCCGAGGGGGGGGAAGGGGCAGGATTCAGTACTTC
CASSPRGGGRGRIQYF